One and the same sample provided the 23 T cell receptor beta chains below, sequenced in a study of blood T cell repertoires in COVID-19 (dated by TCRdb to about 2020). The protocol used for the library was the immunoSEQ multiplex PCR assay. TCRdb provides this immuneACCESS table in a form limited to in-frame rearrangements. Some clones are lacking; in checked studies, under half of them reflect an unresolved V gene, and why the rest are absent is not known. The sample table contains 120,000 to 150,000 clones; only one count was recorded for approximately 87% of them. Of the sample, 8% to 9% falls within the top ten clones. Specimen: peripheral blood. Receptors were obtained from a woman aged 45-65 years with active or convalescent COVID-19.

This chain connects TRBV7-9 to TRBJ2-1; TRBD2 might be the D (7 bases). CDR1 is SEHNR, CDR2 FQNEAQ, per germline (reference sequence). Deletions cut 4 bases from V and 2 bases from J, with 15 bases between. The CDR3 loop spans 16 amino acids. The CDR3 bases are TGTGCCAGCAGCTCGTTGGGGGGGGCAACCTACAATGAGCAGTTCTTC. The encoded protein is CASSSLGGATYNEQFF. The whole variable domain, filled in from reference TRBV7-9 and TRBJ2-1, reads DTGVSQNPRHKITKRGQNVTFRCDPISEHNRLYWYRQTLGQGPEFLTYFQNEAQLEKSRLLSDRFSAERPKGSFSTLEIQRTEQGDSAMYLCASSSLGGATYNEQFFGPGTRLTVL.

This chain joins TRBV5-1 and TRBJ2-3; 9 nucleotides line up with TRBD2. Germline V CDR1 and CDR2: SGHRS, YFSETQ. Trimming cost V 4 bases and J 5 bases; bases outside gene matches: 14. CDR3 length: 17 residues. The CDR3 coding sequence is TGCGCCAGCAGCCCCAGTCTCGGCGGGGGGGTAGGAGATACGCAGTATTTT. Its protein is CASSPSLGGGVGDTQYF.

This sequence joins TRBV6-5 and TRBJ1-2; D remains ambiguous. Trimming cost V 2 bases and J 0 bases, with 10 bases left between them. Germline CDR1 and CDR2: MNHEY and SVGAGI. There are 15 residues in the CDR3. CDR3 residues: CASSYKARTNYGYTF. In DNA form, the CDR3 reads TGTGCCAGCAGTTACAAAGCTCGTACTAACTATGGCTACACCTTC.

This chain links TRBV12-2 with TRBJ2-7; TRBD1, as called in the table, went unchecked against the DNA. TRBV12-2 is designated a pseudogene. The CDR3 totals 14 residues. CDR3 loop: CASLSGTGEGEQYF. The CDR3 nucleotides read TGTGCAAGCCTTTCGGGGACAGGGGAGGGCGAGCAGTACTTC.

This sequence joins TRBV6-2 or TRBV6-3 and TRBJ2-2; maybe TRBD2 (5 bases). CDR3 length: 17 amino acids. Germline loops: CDR1 MNHEY, CDR2 SVGEGT. With 6 bases removed from V and 0 bases from J, the gap between germline ends came to 17 bases. The CDR3 DNA reads as TGTGCCAGCAGCCCTGTATACCGGACTTCGAACACCGGGGAGCTGTTTTTT. Encoded protein: CASSPVYRTSNTGELFF.

The gene calls are TRBV7-9 and TRBJ2-5; 9 bases align to TRBD1. V lost 5 bases and J lost 7; bases outside the gene matches: 17. Germline V gene sequence: CDR1 SEHNR, CDR2 FQNEAQ (reference sequence). The CDR3 loop spans 17 amino acids. As DNA, the CDR3 is TGTGCCAGCAGCCCAGACACCGGGACAGGGAGAGGGGGGACCCAGTACTTC. Its translation: CASSPDTGTGRGGTQYF.

Details on this clone: A read error may account for a junction end that differs from germline. The genes are TRBV6-1 and TRBJ2-2, with TRBD2 matching 13 bases. Looked up from germline, CDR1 is MNHNS and CDR2 is SASEGT. The length of the CDR3 is 15 residues. DNA of the CDR3: TGTGCCAGCAGTGAAGTCTTAGGACTAGCGGGAGTCTCCCGTTTT. Translation gives CASSEVLGLAGVSRF.

This clone was seen only once. The chain employs TRBV27 and TRBJ2-1; 7 bases fit TRBD2. The J segment lost 10 bases and the V segment lost 8 bases, leaving 8 bases of the junction unmatched. The CDR3 is 12 residues long. Germline CDR1 and CDR2: MNHEY and SMNVEV (reference sequence). The CDR3 sequence is CASLPKGLEQFF. CDR3 nucleotides: TGTGCCAGCCTCCCCAAGGGACTAGAGCAGTTCTTC.

This chain connects TRBV7-2 to TRBJ1-5, with TRBD1 matching 10 bases. This CDR3 is built from 15 residues. Germline lookup yields CDR1 SGHTA and CDR2 FQGNSA. With 4 bases clipped from V and 5 bases from J, the junction kept 5 bases outside the gene matches. CDR3 amino acids: CASSWGTGEYQPQHF. Written as DNA, the CDR3 is TGTGCCAGCAGCTGGGGGACAGGGGAATATCAGCCCCAGCATTTT.

The V gene is TRBV5-1, the J gene TRBJ1-4; D gene ambiguous. The germline V and J ends were trimmed by 1 base and 5 bases, with 12 bases remaining between them. The CDR3 runs 15 residues. Germline V CDR1 and CDR2: SGHRS, YFSETQ. CDR3 bases: TGCGCCAGCAGCTTGACGGGGTTGGGAAATGAAAAACTGTTTTTT. The encoded protein is CASSLTGLGNEKLFF.

The chain carries TRBV19 and TRBJ1-2; D not certain. This CDR3 has 12 amino acids. Germline lookup yields CDR1 LNHDA and CDR2 SQIVND (reference sequence). V lost 6 bases, J lost 3 bases, and 8 bases lay in between. The CDR3 DNA reads TGTGCCAGTAGGAGGAGAGACTATGGCTACACCTTC. Translated: CASRRRDYGYTF.

V is TRBV6-6 and J is TRBJ2-7; 8 bases fit TRBD1. This CDR3 comprises 14 residues. Germline V gives CDR1 MNHNY, CDR2 SVGAGI (reference sequence). Trimming cost V 6 bases and J 5 bases; bases outside gene matches: 9. The CDR3: CASRLTGVGNEQYF. The CDR3 DNA follows: TGTGCCAGCAGGCTGACAGGGGTAGGGAACGAGCAGTACTTC.

The V and J genes are TRBV13 and TRBJ2-7; 8 bases map to TRBD1. The CDR3 has 19 residues. From germline, CDR1 is PRHDT and CDR2 FYEKMQ (reference sequence). The trim removed 2 bases at V and 0 bases at J, leaving 15 bases unmatched. CDR3 sequence: CASSLTLGQDLESSYEQYF. The CDR3 nucleotides read TGTGCCAGCAGCTTAACCCTGGGACAGGACCTTGAAAGCTCCTACGAGCAGTACTTC. The variable domain in full, with the rest retrieved from reference TRBV13 and TRBJ2-7, is AAGVIQSPRHLIKEKRETATLKCYPIPRHDTVYWYQQGPGQDPQFLISFYEKMQSDKGSIPDRFSAQQFSDYHSELNMSSLELGDSALYFCASSLTLGQDLESSYEQYFGPGTRLTVT.

This clone appeared a single time. This chain joins TRBV3-1 (or the pseudogene TRBV3-2) and TRBJ2-7, with 12 bases that match TRBD1. Germline assignment: CDR1 LGHDT and CDR2 YNNKEL (reference sequence). The CDR3 extends over 18 amino acids. Unmatched junction bases numbered 11, after V lost 5 bases and J lost 0 bases. Here the CDR3 DNA reads TGTGCCAGCAGCTCGGCCGGGACAGGGGGCCGCTTCTCCTACGAGCAGTACTTC. Translating gives CASSSAGTGGRFSYEQYF.

This sequence joins TRBV30 and TRBJ1-2; D ambiguous. CDR1 and CDR2 (germline): GTSNPN, SVGIG (reference sequence). The CDR3 extends over 13 amino acids. V lost 5 bases and J 3 bases, leaving 13 bases between the germline ends. CDR3 DNA sequence: TGTGCCTGGCAGGACGGGGAGGACTATGGCTACACCTTC. It specifies CAWQDGEDYGYTF.

The V call is TRBV27, the J call TRBJ2-1, with D hard to call. Germline-derived CDR1 and CDR2 are MNHEY and SMNVEV (reference sequence). This CDR3 contains 13 residues. The V gene lost 2 bases and the J gene lost 6 bases, with 8 bases spanning the gap. The chain's CDR3 is CASSLRLFNEQFF. In DNA, the CDR3 is TGTGCCAGCAGTTTAAGACTCTTCAATGAGCAGTTCTTC.

This clone was seen only a few times. The chain uses TRBV6-5 and TRBJ1-6, with D hard to call. CDR1 is MNHEY, CDR2 SVGAGI, per germline. The CDR3 consists of 14 residues. Trimming removed 9 bases at V and 5 bases at J, with 14 bases between. The DNA of the CDR3 is TGTGCCAGTACGGAAAGGCGGAATAATTCACCCCTCCACTTT. Translating it yields CASTERRNNSPLHF.

The V gene is TRBV3-1 (or the pseudogene TRBV3-2), the J gene TRBJ1-2, with D unclear. The ends were cut back, 2 bases at V and 6 bases at J, with 10 bases in the middle. This CDR3 is built from 13 residues. In germline, CDR1 is LGHDT, CDR2 YNNKEL (reference sequence). CDR3 DNA: TGTGCCAGCAGCCAAACGAGCGTCGATGGCTACACCTTC. As protein: CASSQTSVDGYTF.

The genes are TRBV3-1 (or the pseudogene TRBV3-2) and TRBJ2-6; TRBD2 is a possible D gene (5 bases). Per the germline V gene, CDR1 is LGHDT and CDR2 is YNNKEL (reference sequence). V was cut by 4 bases and J by 0 bases, with 10 bases left in between. The CDR3 runs to 16 residues. The CDR3 DNA follows: TGTGCCAGCAGCCTCCTAGGGAGCTCTGGGGCCAACGTCCTGACTTTC. This translates into CASSLLGSSGANVLTF.

V usage is TRBV19 and J usage is TRBJ2-2, with D perhaps matching TRBD2 (6 bases). The CDR3 has 14 amino acids. The germline CDR1 and CDR2 sequences are LNHDA and SQIVND (reference sequence). The V gene lost 4 bases and the J gene lost 5 bases, with 11 bases spanning the gap. CDR3 region: CASSTGTRTGELFF. CDR3 nucleotides: TGTGCCAGTAGTACAGGGACTCGGACCGGGGAGCTGTTTTTT.

This CDR3 reads CASSMAVNTDTQYF. The CDR3 region has the DNA TGTGCCAGTAGTATGGCAGTTAACACAGATACGCAGTATTTT. V is TRBV19 and J is TRBJ2-3, with D hard to call. There are 14 residues in the CDR3. CDR1 is LNHDA and CDR2 is SQIVND in the germline V gene (reference sequence). Trimming left V 3 bases short and J 2 bases short, with 9 bases between.

This chain uses TRBV28 with TRBJ1-6, with D perhaps TRBD1 (5 bases). Germline values: CDR1 MDHEN, CDR2 SYDVKM. This CDR3 is built from 13 residues. The V and J ends lost 8 bases and 10 bases respectively, with 15 bases between them. This chain's CDR3 is CASRQGSQSPLHF. The CDR3 DNA is TGTGCCAGCCGGCAGGGTTCTCAGTCACCCCTCCACTTT. Drawing the rest from reference TRBV28 and TRBJ1-6, the complete variable domain is DVKVTQSSRYLVKRTGEKVFLECVQDMDHENMFWYRQDPGLGLRLIYFSYDVKMKEKGDIPEGYSVSREKKERFSLILESASTNQTSMYLCASRQGSQSPLHFGNGTRLTVT.

This chain connects TRBV5-1 to TRBJ1-1; 7 bases are a match to TRBD1. V dropped 7 bases and J dropped 1; count of bases not matched to a gene: 10. The germline V gene encodes CDR1 SGHRS and CDR2 YFSETQ. This CDR3 comprises 15 residues. The DNA for the CDR3 is TGCGCCAGCTGGCCGGGTGCAGGGGGGAACACTGAAGCTTTCTTT. Its translation: CASWPGAGGNTEAFF.